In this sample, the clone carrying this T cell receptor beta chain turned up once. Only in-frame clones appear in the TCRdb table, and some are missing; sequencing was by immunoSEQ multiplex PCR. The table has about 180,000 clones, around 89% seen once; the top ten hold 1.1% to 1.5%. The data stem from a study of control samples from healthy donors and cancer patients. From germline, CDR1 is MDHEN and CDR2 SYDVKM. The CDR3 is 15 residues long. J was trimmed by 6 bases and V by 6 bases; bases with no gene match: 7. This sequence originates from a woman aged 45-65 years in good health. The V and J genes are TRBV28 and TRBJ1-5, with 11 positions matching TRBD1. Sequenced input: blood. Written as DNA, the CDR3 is TGTGCCAGCAGAGGACAGGGGGCGTTTTCTCAGCCCCAGCATTTT. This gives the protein CASRGQGAFSQPQHF.